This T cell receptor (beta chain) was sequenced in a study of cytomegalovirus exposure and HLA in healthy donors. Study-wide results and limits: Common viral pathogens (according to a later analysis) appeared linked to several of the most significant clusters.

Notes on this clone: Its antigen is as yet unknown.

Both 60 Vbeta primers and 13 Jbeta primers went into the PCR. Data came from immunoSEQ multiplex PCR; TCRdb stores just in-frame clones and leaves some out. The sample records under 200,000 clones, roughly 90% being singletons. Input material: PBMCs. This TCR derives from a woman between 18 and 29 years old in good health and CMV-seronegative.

DNA for the CDR3: TGTGCCAGCAGCTTATATCGGAGAGCGGGAGTGTCAGATACGCAGTATTTT. It translates to CASSLYRRAGVSDTQYF. The V call is TRBV11-2, the J call TRBJ2-3; 8 nucleotides line up with TRBD2. J lost 4 bases, V lost 2 bases, and 11 bases had no gene match. The CDR3 is 17 amino acids. Looked up from germline, CDR1 is SGHAT and CDR2 is FQNNGV. Using reference TRBV11-2 and TRBJ2-3 for the parts outside the CDR3, the full variable domain is EAGVAQSPRYKIIEKRQSVAFWCNPISGHATLYWYQQILGQGPKLLIQFQNNGVVDDSQLPKDRFSAERLKGVDSTLKIQPAKLEDSAVYLCASSLYRRAGVSDTQYFGPGTRLTVL.